This T cell receptor beta chain comes out of a study of blood T cells in healthy people across ages. Combining a sample-barcoded 5' primer with a J-beta primer mix, a second PCR ran for roughly 7 to 12 cycles. TCRdb reanalysed the 5' RACE reads using MiXCR and keeps one entry per CDR3 protein. Of about 670,000 distinct CDR3 sequences in the sample, approximately 52% were seen once. Note on this clonotype: A much larger clone lies one base from this, so it may be a read error.

The total RNA that was extracted per sample amounted to at least 5.5 micrograms. The receptor comes from a woman aged 80 or older in good health. Sequenced material: blood.

The CDR3 here is CATQRGRDEQFF. In DNA, the CDR3 is TGTGCCACCCAGCGGGGGAGAGATGAGCAGTTCTTC. The chain carries TRBV28 and TRBJ2-1; 8 nucleotides match TRBD2. With V trimmed by 10 bases and J by 8 bases, 7 bases remained unmatched. Looked up from germline, CDR1 is MDHEN and CDR2 is SYDVKM. The CDR3 extends over 12 amino acids.